These 26 T cell receptor beta chains came from one sample sequenced in a study of T-cell memory formation after mild COVID-19. TCRdb reanalysed the 5' RACE reads using MiXCR and keeps one entry per CDR3 protein. The sample consists of around 530,000 distinct CDR3 sequences, roughly 22% of them appearing once. What was sequenced was PBMCs or a T cell subset sorted from them (not recorded which). Every receptor here comes from an adult woman who had mild COVID-19 (a few samples of this study predate the infection). Cell type and time point are not known.

A few counts support this clonotype. This chain links TRBV5-1 with TRBJ2-3, with D maybe TRBD2 (5 bases). The CDR3 sequence is 15 residues long. Trimming stripped 3 bases from V and 4 bases from J, with 15 bases between. Germline lookup yields CDR1 SGHRS and CDR2 YFSETQ. DNA of the CDR3: TGCGCCAGCAGCTCGTACGCCCCGGAGGCAGATACGCAGTATTTT. This translates into CASSSYAPEADTQYF.

The chain joins TRBV12-3 or TRBV12-4 to TRBJ1-1; D perhaps matches TRBD1 (5 bases). The CDR3 runs to 13 residues. V was clipped by 6 bases and J by 7 bases, with 15 bases between them. CDR3 sequence: CASSTGPVIEAFF. The CDR3 DNA is TGTGCCAGCAGCACGGGACCGGTTATTGAAGCTTTCTTT.

J is TRBJ2-1 and V is TRBV10-3; 15 bases line up with TRBD2. V lost 4 bases to trimming and J lost 1 base; unmatched junction nucleotides: 5. CDR3 length equals 18 residues. Germline loops: CDR1 ENHRY, CDR2 SYGVKD. CDR3: CAISGGLAGGGSYNEQFF. The CDR3 DNA reads TGTGCCATCAGTGGGGGACTAGCGGGAGGAGGGTCCTACAATGAGCAGTTCTTC.

This clonotype was seen repeatedly, ten times or more. The rearrangement uses TRBV29-1 and TRBJ1-1; weak D call: TRBD1 (6 bases). CDR3 length equals 15 residues. CDR1 and CDR2 from the germline V gene are SQVTM and ANQGSEA. V was cut by 0 bases and J by 1 base, with 12 bases left in between. The CDR3 region has the DNA TGCAGCGTTGAAGATCTTCGGGGGGCGAACACTGAAGCTTTCTTT. Protein product: CSVEDLRGANTEAFF.

The J gene is TRBJ1-1, the V gene TRBV20-1, with unresolved D. Germline CDR1 DFQATT, CDR2 SNEGSKA (reference sequence). CDR3 length: 15 amino acids. V dropped 1 base and J dropped 0 bases, with 12 bases sitting between them. The CDR3 coding sequence is TGCAGTGCTAGAGCGAGGTCCGGAGTGAACACTGAAGCTTTCTTT. This sequence encodes CSARARSGVNTEAFF.

This clonotype came up a few times. The CDR3 sequence: CSARQGSQETQYF. The CDR3 DNA sequence: TGCAGTGCAAGACAGGGGTCACAAGAGACCCAGTACTTC. V usage is TRBV20-1 and J usage is TRBJ2-5; TRBD1 matches 8 bases. Germline CDR1 is DFQATT and CDR2 is SNEGSKA (reference sequence). CDR3 size: 13 residues. Losses at the gene ends were 6 bases for V and 2 bases for J; bases not matched to a gene: 5.

This clonotype was recorded many times. The chain combines TRBV5-1 with TRBJ2-6; unclear D gene. Trimming cost V 4 bases and J 4 bases, with 9 bases left between them. This CDR3 has 14 residues. CDR1 and CDR2 from the germline V gene are SGHRS and YFSETQ. CDR3 sequence: CASSPIYGANVLTF. The CDR3 nucleotides are TGCGCCAGCAGCCCTATCTACGGGGCCAACGTCCTGACTTTC.

This clonotype was found a few times. This sequence joins TRBV7-2 and TRBJ2-5; TRBD1 is a possible D gene (5 bases). With 3 bases removed from V and 4 bases from J, the gap between germline ends came to 6 bases. In germline, CDR1 is SGHTA, CDR2 FQGNSA. CDR3 length equals 12 residues. Here the CDR3 DNA reads TGTGCCAGCAGCTTCAGGGCAGAGACCCAGTACTTC. As protein: CASSFRAETQYF.

This rearrangement joins TRBV6-2 or TRBV6-3 to TRBJ2-4; 8 bases match TRBD1. V shed 6 bases and J 13 bases; nucleotides not matched to a gene: 8. The length of the CDR3 is 12 residues. Germline V gene sequence: CDR1 MNHEY, CDR2 SVGEGT. The DNA for the CDR3 is TGTGCCAGCAGCCTCCGGGACAGGCCACAGTACTTC. Protein product: CASSLRDRPQYF.

The chain couples TRBV6-1 to TRBJ1-1; the D is unclear. CDR1 and CDR2 (germline): MNHNS, SASEGT. V was pared by 4 bases and J by 5 bases, with 11 bases between. The CDR3 is 13 residues long. The CDR3 is CASSGGDGTEAFF. The CDR3 DNA follows: TGTGCCAGCAGTGGGGGAGACGGGACTGAAGCTTTCTTT.

The CDR3 loop reads CASSFGPRSNQPQHF. The CDR3 DNA reads TGTGCCAGCAGCTTCGGGCCACGCAGCAATCAGCCCCAGCATTTT. This sequence joins TRBV7-8 and TRBJ1-5; the D is unclear. V lost 3 bases, J lost 1 base, and 10 bases lay in between. The CDR3 contains 15 residues. CDR1 is SGHVS and CDR2 is FQNEAQ in the germline V gene.

The chain is built from TRBV2 and TRBJ2-7; possible D gene TRBD2, 6 bases. The CDR3 consists of 15 residues. V shed 6 bases and J shed 5 bases, with 20 bases lying between them. Germline values: CDR1 SNHLY, CDR2 FYNNEI. The CDR3 sequence is CASRDPLGGINEQYF. The CDR3 coding sequence is TGTGCCAGCAGAGACCCTCTGGGCGGGATAAACGAGCAGTACTTC.

This clonotype has only a few counts. The chain is built from TRBV7-9 and TRBJ1-1, with TRBD1 identical over 8 bases. This CDR3 region has 14 residues. With V trimmed by 5 bases and J by 5 bases, 7 bases remained unmatched. In germline, CDR1 is SEHNR, CDR2 FQNEAQ (reference sequence). CDR3 amino acids: CASSPGGGWTEAFF. The CDR3 region has the DNA TGTGCCAGCAGCCCAGGGGGCGGGTGGACTGAAGCTTTCTTT.

This clonotype was observed a few times. This sequence joins TRBV5-5 and TRBJ2-2; 7 nucleotides agree with TRBD1. The CDR3 sequence is 17 residues long. Unmatched junction bases numbered 8, after V lost 3 bases and J lost 0 bases. The V gene's germline CDR1 is SGHKS and CDR2 YYEKEE (reference sequence). Here the CDR3 DNA reads TGTGCCAGCAGCTCCTATTACGGGACAGCGAACACCGGGGAGCTGTTTTTT. Its protein is CASSSYYGTANTGELFF. The full variable domain, its missing parts supplied by reference TRBV5-5 and TRBJ2-2, is DAGVTQSPTHLIKTRGQQVTLRCSPISGHKSVSWYQQVLGQGPQFIFQYYEKEERGRGNFPDRFSARQFPNYSSELNVNALLLGDSALYLCASSSYYGTANTGELFFGEGSRLTVL.

The chain uses TRBV5-1 and TRBJ1-2; D not certain. Trimming cost V 0 bases and J 3 bases, with 9 bases left between them. Germline V gives CDR1 SGHRS, CDR2 YFSETQ. There are 14 residues in the CDR3. The CDR3 sequence: CASSLAGLDYGYTF. The CDR3 DNA follows: TGCGCCAGCAGCTTGGCCGGACTGGACTATGGCTACACCTTC.

This clonotype turned up a few times. This chain joins TRBV20-1 and TRBJ2-5; D possibly corresponds to TRBD2 (5 bases). The CDR3 length is 14 residues. In germline, CDR1 is DFQATT, CDR2 SNEGSKA (reference sequence). V was pared by 1 base and J by 1 base, with 10 bases between. CDR3 loop: CSARGGGGQETQYF. CDR3 DNA: TGCAGTGCTAGAGGTGGAGGTGGCCAAGAGACCCAGTACTTC.

The chain uses TRBV20-1 and TRBJ1-2; TRBD1 is a possible D gene (5 bases). Trimming removed 6 bases at V and 7 bases at J, with 12 bases between. CDR1 and CDR2 (germline): DFQATT, SNEGSKA (reference sequence). The CDR3 has 11 residues. The CDR3 reads CSAGPGGGYTF. The DNA for the CDR3 is TGCAGTGCGGGACCGGGAGGTGGCTACACCTTC.

V and J are TRBV9 and TRBJ2-5; D is possibly TRBD1 (7 bases). Germline V lookup: CDR1 SGDLS, CDR2 YYNGEE. V lost 4 bases and J 5 bases, leaving 18 bases between the germline ends. The CDR3 is made up of 15 amino acids. CDR3 sequence reads: CASSIRGTSGETQYF. CDR3 in DNA: TGTGCCAGCAGCATCAGGGGGACGAGCGGGGAGACCCAGTACTTC. The full variable domain, completed using reference TRBV9 and TRBJ2-5, is DSGVTQTPKHLITATGQRVTLRCSPRSGDLSVYWYQQSLDQGLQFLIQYYNGEERAKGNILERFSAQQFPDLHSELNLSSLELGDSALYFCASSIRGTSGETQYFGPGTRLLVL.

This clonotype was counted a few times. DNA of the CDR3: TGTGCCAGCAGCTCAACCCGGGACTTTCCCTCCTACGAGCAGTACTTC. Translating it yields CASSSTRDFPSYEQYF. This sequence joins TRBV3-1 and TRBJ2-7; the D gene is possibly TRBD2 (6 bases). The V end lost 5 bases, the J end lost 0 bases, and 17 bases lay between the germline ends. This CDR3 region has 16 residues. Per the germline V gene, CDR1 is LGHDT and CDR2 is YNNKEL (reference sequence).

The CDR3 spells CASSLAAVNYGYTF. CDR3 nucleotide sequence: TGCGCCAGCAGCTTGGCAGCAGTGAACTATGGCTACACCTTC. The J gene is TRBJ1-2, the V gene TRBV5-1, with D uncertain. The CDR3 runs to 14 residues. The V end lost 0 bases, the J end lost 2 bases, and 8 bases lay between the germline ends. CDR1 SGHRS and CDR2 YFSETQ come from the germline V gene.

This clonotype was seen more than once but under ten times. This rearrangement joins TRBV18 to TRBJ2-7, with D tentatively TRBD2 (6 bases). Deletions cut 6 bases from V and 10 bases from J, with 25 bases between. CDR1 and CDR2 from the germline V gene are KGHSH and LQKENI. The CDR3 length is 15 residues. The CDR3 loop reads CASSAPPRGTSGQYF. DNA of the CDR3: TGTGCCAGCTCCGCCCCTCCTCGGGGGACCTCGGGTCAGTACTTC.

This rearrangement joins TRBV12-3 or TRBV12-4 to TRBJ2-1; D might be TRBD2 (6 bases). The CDR3 has 11 amino acids. V was shortened by 5 bases and J by 10 bases, with 9 bases between the two germline ends. The CDR3 loop reads CASSDRGEQFF. The CDR3 region has the DNA TGTGCCAGCAGTGATCGGGGGGAGCAGTTCTTC.

In its sample, this clonotype was seen a few times. The chain uses TRBV7-9 and TRBJ1-5; TRBD1 matches 9 bases. Trimming removed 4 bases from V and 7 bases from J; junction bases left unmatched: 5. The CDR3 is 14 amino acids. Germline CDR1 reads SEHNR; CDR2 reads FQNEAQ (reference sequence). The CDR3 sequence: CASSSRDREQPQHF. As DNA, the CDR3 is TGTGCCAGCAGCTCCCGGGACAGGGAACAGCCCCAGCATTTT.

The chain couples TRBV6-2 or TRBV6-3 to TRBJ2-1; D is uncertain. In germline, CDR1 is MNHEY, CDR2 SVGEGT. The CDR3 has 13 amino acids. V lost 3 bases, J lost 8 bases, and 11 bases lay in between. CDR3 in amino acids: CASSYLESDEQFF. The CDR3 DNA is TGTGCCAGCAGTTATCTCGAGAGCGATGAGCAGTTCTTC.

This clonotype was detected a few times. This sequence joins TRBV6-5 and TRBJ2-3, with D unresolved. Germline CDR1 and CDR2: MNHEY and SVGAGI. V was cut by 6 bases and J by 2 bases, with 15 bases left in between. The CDR3 has 15 residues. DNA of the CDR3: TGTGCCAGCAGCGCTAAGGGATGGTACACAGATACGCAGTATTTT. This gives the protein CASSAKGWYTDTQYF.

The rearrangement links TRBV10-3 to TRBJ1-4; D might be TRBD1 (6 bases). The ends were cut back, 5 bases at V and 7 bases at J, with 17 bases in the middle. The CDR3 covers 15 residues. Germline CDR1 and CDR2: ENHRY and SYGVKD. CDR3 sequence: CAISPQWAGAEKLFF. In DNA form, the CDR3 reads TGTGCCATCAGTCCCCAATGGGCAGGGGCTGAAAAACTGTTTTTT.